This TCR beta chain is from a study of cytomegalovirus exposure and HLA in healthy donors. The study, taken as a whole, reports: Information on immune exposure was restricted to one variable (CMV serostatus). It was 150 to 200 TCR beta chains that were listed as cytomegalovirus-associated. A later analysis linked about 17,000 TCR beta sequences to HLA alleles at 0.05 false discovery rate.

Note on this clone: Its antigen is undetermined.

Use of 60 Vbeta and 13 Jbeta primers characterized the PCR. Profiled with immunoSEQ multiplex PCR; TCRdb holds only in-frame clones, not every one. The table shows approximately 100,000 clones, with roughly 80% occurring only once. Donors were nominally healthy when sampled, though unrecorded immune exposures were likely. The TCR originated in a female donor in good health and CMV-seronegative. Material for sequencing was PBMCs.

CDR3 sequence (DNA): TGTGCCAGCAGTTACTCGATAAGCGGACAGCCTTACGAGCAGTACTTC. It specifies CASSYSISGQPYEQYF. This chain joins TRBV6-5 and TRBJ2-5; D may be TRBD1 (6 bases). The end of the DNA fits TRBJ2-7 better, so the J call may be wrong. The CDR3 runs 16 residues. The germline V gene has CDR1 MNHEY and CDR2 SVGAGI.